The present T cell receptor beta chain was sequenced within a study of blood T cell repertoires in COVID-19. Study-wide context: T cells, B-cell-depleted T cells, or PBMCs provided the cDNA or gDNA that served as material.

This clone occurred once. TCRdb's copy holds only in-frame clones and misses some; the assay was immunoSEQ multiplex PCR. The table includes about 150,000 clones, 84% detected once. Per germline, CDR1 SEHNR and CDR2 FQNEAQ (reference sequence). V lost 6 bases, J lost 0 bases, and 11 bases lay in between. This CDR3 region has 14 residues. The source material was peripheral blood. This rearrangement joins TRBV7-9 to TRBJ1-1; D is possibly TRBD1 (6 bases). This sequence was found in a man aged 30 to 39 with COVID-19, enrolled during active disease. The CDR3 is CASRPDRLNTEAFF. The CDR3 DNA follows: TGTGCCAGCAGGCCCGACAGGCTGAACACTGAAGCTTTCTTT.